This T cell receptor (beta chain) was sequenced in a study of OX40 agonist ivuxolimab in advanced cancers. Study-wide context: Prior anti-PD-1, anti-PD-L1 or anti-CTLA-4 therapy was allowed; roughly 40% had some. Study outcomes and limitations: Relative to CD4+ cells, CD8+ T cells on average had more expanded clones.

Produced via immunoSEQ multiplex PCR; TCRdb's table is partial and in-frame only. The data contain about 69,000 clones, approximately 91% of them singletons. V lost 4 bases, J lost 0 bases, and 4 bases stayed unmatched. From germline, CDR1 is LNHDA and CDR2 SQIVND (reference sequence). There are 16 residues in the CDR3. This clone was observed a single time. The antigen is not known. Sequencing was performed on CD4+ or CD8+ T cells sorted from blood, taken in a trial of the OX40 agonist ivuxolimab. This receptor was taken from an adult with an advanced solid tumor such as melanoma, head and neck, liver or kidney cancer. The chain links TRBV19 to TRBJ2-5, with TRBD2 matching 11 bases. DNA of the CDR3: TGTGCCAGTAGTACGGGACTAGCGGAGTACCAAGAGACCCAGTACTTC. It specifies CASSTGLAEYQETQYF.